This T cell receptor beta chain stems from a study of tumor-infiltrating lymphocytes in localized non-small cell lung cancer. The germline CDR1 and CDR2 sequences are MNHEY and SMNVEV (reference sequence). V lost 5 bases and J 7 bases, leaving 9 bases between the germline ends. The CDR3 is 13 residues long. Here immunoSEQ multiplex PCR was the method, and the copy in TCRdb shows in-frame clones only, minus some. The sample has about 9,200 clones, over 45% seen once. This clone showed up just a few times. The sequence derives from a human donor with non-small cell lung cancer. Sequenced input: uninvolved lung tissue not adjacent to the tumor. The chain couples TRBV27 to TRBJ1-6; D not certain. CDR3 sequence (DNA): TGTGCCAGCAGTCGTCTCACAAATTCACCCCTCCACTTT. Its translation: CASSRLTNSPLHF.